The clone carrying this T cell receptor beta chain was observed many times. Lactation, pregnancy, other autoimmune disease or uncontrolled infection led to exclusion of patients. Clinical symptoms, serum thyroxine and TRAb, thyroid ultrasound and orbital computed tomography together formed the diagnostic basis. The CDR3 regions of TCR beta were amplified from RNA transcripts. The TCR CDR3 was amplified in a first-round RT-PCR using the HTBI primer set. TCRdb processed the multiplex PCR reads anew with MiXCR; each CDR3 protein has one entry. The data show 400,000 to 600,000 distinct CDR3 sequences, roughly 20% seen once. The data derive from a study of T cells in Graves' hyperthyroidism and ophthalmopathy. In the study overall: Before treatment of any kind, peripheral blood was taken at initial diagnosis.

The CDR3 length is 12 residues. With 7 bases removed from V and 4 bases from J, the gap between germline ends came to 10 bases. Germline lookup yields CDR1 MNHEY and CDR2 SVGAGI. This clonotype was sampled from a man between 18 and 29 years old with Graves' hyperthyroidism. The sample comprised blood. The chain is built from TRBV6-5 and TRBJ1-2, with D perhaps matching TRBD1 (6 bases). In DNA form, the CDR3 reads TGTGCCAGCACAACAGGGTCCTATGGCTACACCTTC. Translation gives CASTTGSYGYTF.